This T cell receptor (beta chain) came from a study of cytomegalovirus exposure and HLA in healthy donors. On the study more broadly: Samples from HLA-typed donors yielded about 85 million unique TCRs in an early data release. Study results and caveats: Previously analyzed data showed that most TCR beta V segments were productive at a frequency of about 87% or about 30%. It was about 180 TCR beta chains that were listed as cytomegalovirus-associated.

Samples came from healthy bone marrow donors. Remarks on this clone: As yet, its antigen is unknown.

The PCR used 60 Vbeta and 13 Jbeta primers. Produced via immunoSEQ multiplex PCR; TCRdb's table is partial and in-frame only. The sample includes 100,000 to 150,000 clones, 75% to 85% seen only once; the top ten take 2% to 3%. This CDR3 contains 12 residues. The V and J ends lost 8 bases and 5 bases respectively, with 12 bases between them. In germline, CDR1 is MNHEY, CDR2 SVGAGI. This TCR derives from a man aged 25-40 years in good health and CMV-seronegative. Source material: PBMCs. V usage is TRBV6-5 and J usage is TRBJ1-2, with D possibly matching TRBD1 (6 bases). This CDR3 reads CASQGLGYGYTF. The CDR3 DNA follows: TGTGCCAGCCAGGGGCTGGGTTATGGCTACACCTTC.